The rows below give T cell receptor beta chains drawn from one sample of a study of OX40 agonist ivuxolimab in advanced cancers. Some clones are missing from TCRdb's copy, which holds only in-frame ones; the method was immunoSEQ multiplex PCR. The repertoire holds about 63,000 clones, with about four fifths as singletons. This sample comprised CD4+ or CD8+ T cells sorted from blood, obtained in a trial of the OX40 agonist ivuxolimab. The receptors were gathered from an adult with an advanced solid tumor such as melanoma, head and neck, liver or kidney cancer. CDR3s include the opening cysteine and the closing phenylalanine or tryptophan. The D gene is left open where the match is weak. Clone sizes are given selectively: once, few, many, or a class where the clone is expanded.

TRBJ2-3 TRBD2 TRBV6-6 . TGTGCCAGCAATATGGGAGGGGCGCAGTATTTT CASNMGGAQYF
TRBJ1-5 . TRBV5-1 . TGCGCCAGCAGCTTGGGAGAGGTCAATCAGCCCCAGCATTTT CASSLGEVNQPQHF
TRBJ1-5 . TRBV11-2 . TGTGCCAGCAGCTTAGATTGGGGCAATCAGCCCCAGCATTTT CASSLDWGNQPQHF
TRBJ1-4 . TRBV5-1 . TGCGCCAGCAGCTCGGACGGCCGAAATGAAAAACTGTTTTTT CASSSDGRNEKLFF
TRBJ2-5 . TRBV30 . TGTGCCTGGAGCGTCGGAGGCGTAGAGACCCAGTACTTC CAWSVGGVETQYF
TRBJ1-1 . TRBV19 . TGTGCCAGTAGTATGGGGCAGGGCCTGAACACTGAAGCTTTCTTT CASSMGQGLNTEAFF
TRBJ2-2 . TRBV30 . TGTGCCTGGATTGGAGGTTTGGGGACCGGGGAGCTGTTTTTT CAWIGGLGTGELFF
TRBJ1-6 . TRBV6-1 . TGTGCCAGCAGTGACCGATTCAATAATTCACCCCTCCACTTT CASSDRFNNSPLHF
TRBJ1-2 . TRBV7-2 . TGTGCCAGCAGCTTTTCAGGAGGCCCCTATGGCTACACCTTC CASSFSGGPYGYTF
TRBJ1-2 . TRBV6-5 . TGTGCCAGCAGACGGGACACGGGCTCGTTTGGCTACACCTTC CASRRDTGSFGYTF
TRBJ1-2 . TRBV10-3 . TGTGCCATCAGTGAGTCGGGGAGGGACGATGGCTACACCTTC CAISESGRDDGYTF
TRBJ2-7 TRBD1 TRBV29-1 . TGCAGCGCCGGACAGGGAATCTACGAGCAGTACTTC CSAGQGIYEQYF
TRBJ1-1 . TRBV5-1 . TGCGCCAGCAGCCTGGAGACGAACACTGAAGCTTTCTTT CASSLETNTEAFF
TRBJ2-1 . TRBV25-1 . TGTGCCAGCCGGCGTATCCATGAGCAGTTCTTC CASRRIHEQFF
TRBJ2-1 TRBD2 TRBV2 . TGTGCCAGCAGCCCCAGCGGGGGGACATACAATGAGCAGTTCTTC CASSPSGGTYNEQFF
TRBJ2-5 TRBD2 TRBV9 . TGTGCCAGCAGCGTAGGTAGCGGGATCGAGGAGACCCAGTACTTC CASSVGSGIEETQYF
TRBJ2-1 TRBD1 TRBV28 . TGTGCCAGCCAACAGGGGGCTAGGGATGAGCAGTTCTTC CASQQGARDEQFF
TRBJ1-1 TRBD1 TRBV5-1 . TGCGCCAGCAGCTTGGGTCAGGGGGCGCTCATGAACACTGAAGCTTTCTTT CASSLGQGALMNTEAFF
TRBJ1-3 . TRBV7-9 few TGTGCCAGCACAGCTGGAAACACCATATATTTT CASTAGNTIYF
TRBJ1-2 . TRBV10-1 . TGCGCCAGCAGTGAAACTAACTATGGCTACACCTTC CASSETNYGYTF
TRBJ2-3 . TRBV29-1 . TGCAGCGCTTCGCCTCAGGGGGGTTTT CSASPQGGF
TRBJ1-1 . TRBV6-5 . TGTGCCAGCAGTTACTCACGGGGTAAAGCTTTCTTT CASSYSRGKAFF
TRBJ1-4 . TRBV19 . TGTGCCAGTAGTATAACGGGGGCTGAAAAACTGTTTTTT CASSITGAEKLFF
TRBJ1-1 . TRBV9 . TGTGCCAGCAGCCAATCTAACGGGGAGATGAACACTGAAGCTTTCTTT CASSQSNGEMNTEAFF
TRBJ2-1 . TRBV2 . TGTGCCAGCACTGCGGATCCGGGCTACAATGAGCAGTTCTTC CASTADPGYNEQFF
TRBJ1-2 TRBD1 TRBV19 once TGTGCCAGTGAGAACAGGGGGCGCTTCTATGGCTACACCTTC CASENRGRFYGYTF
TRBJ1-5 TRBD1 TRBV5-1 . TGCGCCAGCAGTTTAGAGGGACAGTATAGCAATCAGCCCCAGCATTTT CASSLEGQYSNQPQHF
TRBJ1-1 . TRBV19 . TGTGCCAGTAGTATCCAGGGGCCCTCGAACACTGAAGCTTTCTTT CASSIQGPSNTEAFF
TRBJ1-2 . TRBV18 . TGTGCCAGCTCACCACCCGGGCAGGGCTATGGCTACACCTTC CASSPPGQGYGYTF
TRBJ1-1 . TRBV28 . TGTGCCAGCAGTCCCTGGACCGGGAACACTGAAGCTTTCTTT CASSPWTGNTEAFF
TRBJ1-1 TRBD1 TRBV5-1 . TGCGCCAGCAGCTCCCCGGGGACAGGGGTAGACGCTTTCTTT CASSSPGTGVDAFF